The clone carrying this T cell receptor (beta chain) was counted only a few times. Its antigen remains unidentified. This sample was included in a study of beta chain features in type 1 diabetes. The CDR3 length is 16 residues. Trimming removed 2 bases at V and 2 bases at J, with 13 bases between. Germline values: CDR1 LNHDA, CDR2 SQIVND (reference sequence). Overall study results and limits: Although PCR might favor shorter templates, it would do so equally in patients and controls. Across patients, naive, central memory and Treg TCRB repertoires exhibited apparently greater similarity than was observed across healthy donors. For cells with high TCR expression, cDNA sequencing could yield over-representation. Insertions at VDJ junctions were less frequent in type 1 diabetes patients. These patients also deleted more nucleotides at the same junctions. Moderate but significant shortening of TCRB CDR3s was recorded in all four CD4+ subsets from Type 1 diabetes patients.

The study reverse transcribed the entire isolated RNA, so it sequenced expressed TCRB transcripts. Clones were read by immunoSEQ multiplex PCR, and TCRdb kept only the in-frame ones, dropping some. This sample carries roughly 350,000 clones, over 9% of them seen once, and the ten largest clones take approximately 0.6%. Sequenced input: central memory CD4+ T cells from blood. This receptor was taken from a man between 25 and 39 years old with type 1 diabetes. V is TRBV19 and J is TRBJ1-5, with a possible D match to TRBD1 (6 bases). CDR3 sequence (DNA): TGTGCCAGTAGTATAATCAGCAGGGGTCGCAATCAGCCCCAGCATTTT. Its protein is CASSIISRGRNQPQHF.